This T cell receptor (beta chain) emerged from a study of blood T cell repertoires in COVID-19. Study-level background: Samples taken during acute and convalescent COVID-19 were collected in the United States, Italy and Spain. Sources were T cells, B-cell-depleted T cells, or PBMCs; the material itself was cDNA or gDNA.

Study processing details: Cell counts per sample came from amplifying reference gene primers. Only in-frame clones appear in the TCRdb table, and some are missing; sequencing was by immunoSEQ multiplex PCR. For V, J and clone size, that table is used; D and trimming come from the DNA. The sample gives 350,000 or so clones, roughly 89% of which show up once; about 6.8% is in the top ten. Germline CDR1 is SGHRS and CDR2 is YFSETQ. Deletions cut 4 bases from V and 7 bases from J, with 15 bases between. The CDR3 consists of 15 residues. The V gene is TRBV5-1, the J gene TRBJ1-6, with a tentative D call TRBD1 (5 bases). This TCR derives from a young man with active or convalescent COVID-19. Sequencing was performed on peripheral blood. The CDR3, as DNA: TGCGCCAGCAGCGCAGGATCAGGGATCAATTCACCCCTCCACTTT. As protein: CASSAGSGINSPLHF.